Listed below are T cell receptor beta chains from one sample, sequenced in a study of Graves' ophthalmopathy and Graves' hyperthyroidism. A single record per CDR3 protein comes from TCRdb applying MiXCR to the multiplex PCR reads. The sample contains about 210,000 distinct CDR3 sequences, around 30% of which appear only once. The sequencing input was peripheral blood. The receptors originated from a man between 45 and 60 years old with Graves' ophthalmopathy. The CDR3 runs from the conserved cysteine through the conserved F or W. Each record gives: J gene, D gene, V gene, clone size, CDR3 protein, CDR3 DNA. The D gene is left open where the match is weak. Clone size is stated in some rows and not others, as once, few, many or a class when expanded.

TRBJ2-7 | NA | TRBV28 | many | CASSPRLVFDEQYF | TGTGCCAGCAGCCCCAGACTAGTGTTCGACGAGCAGTACTTC
TRBJ2-5 | NA | TRBV20-1 | many | CSAREGSGRTQETQYF | TGCAGTGCTAGAGAGGGGTCGGGGAGGACCCAAGAGACCCAGTACTTC
TRBJ2-5 | NA | TRBV7-2 | many | CASSLGSGSETQYF | TGTGCCAGCAGCTTGGGTAGTGGTTCGGAGACCCAGTACTTC
TRBJ2-5 | NA | TRBV28 | many | CASSLGRGRETQYF | TGTGCCAGCAGTCTCGGCCGCGGCCGGGAGACCCAGTACTTC
TRBJ1-1 | TRBD1 | TRBV6-1 | NA | CASRARDSRMNTEAFF | TGTGCCAGCAGGGCCCGGGACAGCAGGATGAACACTGAAGCTTTCTTT
TRBJ2-2 | TRBD2 | TRBV7-2 | many | CASSTPSSGRGELFF | TGTGCCAGCAGCACCCCGTCTAGCGGGAGGGGGGAGCTGTTTTTT
TRBJ2-5 | NA | TRBV11-3 | NA | CASSLMTTETQYF | TGTGCCAGCAGCTTAATGACTACAGAGACCCAGTACTTC
TRBJ1-1 | NA | TRBV12-3/TRBV12-4 | NA | CAIASTGGGTEAFF | TGTGCCATCGCCTCCACAGGTGGGGGGACTGAAGCTTTCTTT
TRBJ2-2 | NA | TRBV2 | NA | CASSFTGNGNTGELFF | TGTGCCAGCAGTTTTACAGGGAACGGGAACACCGGGGAGCTGTTTTTT
TRBJ1-2 | NA | TRBV29-1 | few | CSVDGGEYTF | TGCAGCGTTGACGGCGGGGAGTACACCTTC
TRBJ1-2 | NA | TRBV13 | many | CASSLEGGTANYGYTF | TGTGCCAGCAGCTTAGAGGGCGGGACCGCTAACTATGGCTACACCTTC
TRBJ2-7 | NA | TRBV7-8 | NA | CASSDVAGIVEQYF | TGTGCCAGCAGTGACGTAGCCGGGATCGTCGAGCAGTACTTC
TRBJ2-5 | TRBD2 | TRBV6-2/TRBV6-3 | NA | CASSPDYSGREETQYF | TGTGCCAGCAGCCCCGATTATAGCGGGAGGGAAGAGACCCAGTACTTC
TRBJ2-5 | TRBD2 | TRBV18 | many | CASSPIAGTFQETQYF | TGTGCCAGCTCTCCAATAGCGGGCACCTTTCAAGAGACCCAGTACTTC
TRBJ1-5 | TRBD1 | TRBV20-1 | NA | CSARGQGISNQPQHF | TGCAGTGCTAGAGGACAGGGCATAAGCAATCAGCCCCAGCATTTT
TRBJ2-7 | TRBD2 | TRBV20-1 | NA | CSARAGTSGSQEQYF | TGCAGTGCTAGAGCCGGGACTAGCGGGAGTCAGGAGCAGTACTTC
TRBJ1-2 | NA | TRBV5-1 | many | CASSGGTNYGYTF | TGCGCCAGCTCCGGGGGGACTAACTATGGCTACACCTTC
TRBJ2-2 | TRBD2 | TRBV7-8 | many | CASSLVATSGRTNTGELFF | TGTGCCAGCAGCTTAGTAGCGACTAGCGGGAGAACGAACACCGGGGAGCTGTTTTTT
TRBJ2-2 | TRBD2 | TRBV28 | many | CAGSGRSAGELLF | TGTGCTGGAAGCGGGAGGTCCGCCGGGGAGCTGCTTTTT
TRBJ1-5 | NA | TRBV28 | many | CASNKQGLGNQPQHF | TGTGCCAGCAATAAACAGGGCTTAGGCAATCAGCCCCAGCATTTT
TRBJ2-7 | TRBD1 | TRBV28 | many | CASSVGGDRGYEQYF | TGTGCCAGCAGTGTTGGGGGGGACAGGGGTTACGAGCAGTACTTC
TRBJ2-2 | TRBD2 | TRBV20-1 | NA | CSARDPGGLDTGELFF | TGCAGTGCTAGAGATCCGGGGGGGTTGGACACCGGGGAGCTGTTTTTT
TRBJ2-6 | NA | TRBV6-1 | many | CASRVGQSSGANVLTF | TGTGCCAGCAGGGTCGGGCAAAGCTCTGGGGCCAACGTCCTGACTTTC
TRBJ2-5 | TRBD1 | TRBV28 | NA | CASSFDPGQGRETQYF | TGTGCCAGCAGTTTTGACCCGGGACAGGGAAGAGAGACCCAGTACTTC
TRBJ1-1 | NA | TRBV6-1 | NA | CASIAANTEAFF | TGTGCCAGCATAGCAGCGAACACTGAAGCTTTCTTT
TRBJ1-2 | NA | TRBV4-3 | many | CASSQRGGSTYGYTF | TGCGCCAGCAGCCAAAGAGGGGGTTCCACCTATGGCTACACCTTC
TRBJ2-2 | NA | TRBV6-1 | many | CASSENHAGRRGTGELFF | TGTGCCAGCAGTGAAAATCATGCGGGACGGAGGGGCACCGGGGAGCTGTTTTTT
TRBJ2-6 | NA | TRBV6-2/TRBV6-3 | NA | CASSFSHESGANVLTF | TGTGCCAGCAGTTTTTCGCACGAGTCTGGGGCCAACGTCCTGACTTTC
TRBJ2-5 | NA | TRBV29-1 | many | CSVEEGAGETQYF | TGCAGCGTTGAGGAGGGGGCGGGGGAGACCCAGTACTTC
TRBJ1-1 | NA | TRBV7-9 | many | CASSYGSEAFF | TGTGCCAGCAGCTATGGGTCTGAAGCTTTCTTT
TRBJ2-7 | NA | TRBV28 | many | CASSSGRRGLYEQYF | TGTGCCAGCAGTTCCGGACGGCGAGGACTCTACGAGCAGTACTTC
TRBJ1-2 | TRBD1 | TRBV15 | once | CATSRAEGAHGYTF | TGTGCCACCAGCAGAGCCGAGGGGGCCCATGGCTACACCTTC
TRBJ2-7 | NA | TRBV27 | once | CASSLSSLGPYEQYF | TGTGCCAGCAGTTTATCGTCGTTAGGCCCCTACGAGCAGTACTTC
TRBJ2-5 | TRBD1 | TRBV29-1 | many | CSHAPLDRLETQYF | TGCAGCCATGCTCCCCTGGACAGGTTGGAGACCCAGTACTTC
TRBJ2-5 | NA | TRBV20-1 | many | CSARPRDF | TGCAGTGCTAGACCCCGGGACTTC
TRBJ1-1 | NA | TRBV7-3 | many | CASSPGRANTEAFF | TGTGCCAGCAGCCCGGGACGGGCGAACACTGAAGCTTTCTTT
TRBJ2-5 | TRBD1 | TRBV27 | NA | CASSPTGTGGSETQYF | TGTGCCAGCAGTCCCACCGGGACAGGGGGCTCGGAGACCCAGTACTTC
TRBJ2-2 | TRBD2 | TRBV7-2 | many | CASSPAGVESVGELFF | TGTGCCAGCAGCCCGGCGGGGGTAGAGTCCGTCGGGGAGCTGTTTTTT
TRBJ1-1 | NA | TRBV28 | NA | CASSFAVGRGAFF | TGTGCCAGCAGTTTTGCGGTTGGGCGCGGAGCTTTCTTT
TRBJ2-7 | NA | TRBV4-3 | many | CASSQDPGVGYEQYF | TGCGCCAGCAGCCAAGATCCGGGAGTCGGCTACGAGCAGTACTTC